A selection of T cell receptor beta chains follows, all from one sample in a study of blood T cells in healthy people across ages. MiXCR was run by TCRdb on the 5' RACE reads, yielding one entry per CDR3 protein. The sample lists about 1.8 million distinct CDR3 sequences; 40% to 55% were seen once. What was sequenced was blood. Every receptor here comes from a woman aged 40 to 49 in good health. Both conserved end residues are part of each CDR3. Each record gives: J gene, V gene, CDR3 protein.

TRBJ2-7,TRBV5-1,CASSLEWGNEQYF
TRBJ1-2,TRBV5-1,CASGETGGFGYTF
TRBJ1-5,TRBV20-1,CSARDLTDQPQHF
TRBJ1-6,TRBV12-3/TRBV12-4,CASSLYATPASPLHF
TRBJ1-2,TRBV20-1,CSALRQGGMFYGYTF
TRBJ2-7,TRBV7-6,CASSLSSVISYEQYF
TRBJ2-7,TRBV7-9,CASSLGWDTAYEQYF
TRBJ2-3,TRBV20-1,CSASDLLTGTQYF
TRBJ2-3,TRBV7-9,CASSFVRGSGDTQYF
TRBJ2-1,TRBV28,CASLIHPNEQFF
TRBJ2-5,TRBV5-1,CASSLMGSQETQYF
TRBJ2-4,TRBV11-2,CASSLGAQKNIQYF
TRBJ2-7,TRBV4-3,CASSQGTGSREEAQYF
TRBJ2-3,TRBV28,CASSLWGVSSGGADTQYF
TRBJ2-3,TRBV9,CASSAGDRYTDTQYF
.,TRBV11-1,CASSVERGASSYEQYF
TRBJ1-5,TRBV5-1,CASSEQGPNQPQHF
TRBJ2-5,TRBV12-3/TRBV12-4,CASSFRGGAETQYF
TRBJ2-2,TRBV27,CASQTIGTGELFF
TRBJ2-1,TRBV27,CASTPSSYNEQFF
TRBJ2-7,TRBV6-7,CASSSLGRGLLFSYEQYF
TRBJ2-7,TRBV5-1,CASSAGTSGGSYEQYF
TRBJ2-3,TRBV10-1,CASRSQGSADTQYF
TRBJ2-7,TRBV20-1,CSARFMGYEQYF
TRBJ2-7,TRBV20-1,CSAWTDPSYEQYF
TRBJ2-5,TRBV7-2,CASSLLGAGGETQYF
TRBJ2-3,TRBV11-3,CASSRMSTDTQYF
TRBJ1-2,TRBV28,CASTGSRLDGYTF
TRBJ1-6,TRBV18,CASSTTKTDSPLHF
TRBJ1-5,TRBV28,CASDGSRDQPQHF
TRBJ2-5,TRBV20-1,CSARAGSRETQYF
TRBJ2-5,TRBV29-1,CSVVFQTLGATQYF
TRBJ2-1,TRBV20-1,CSTSGLTNNEQFF
TRBJ1-6,TRBV28,CASTYGQGAINNSPLHF
TRBJ1-2,TRBV20-1,CSDRTNYGYTF
TRBJ2-5,TRBV4-2,CASSQGGASGSQETQYF
TRBJ2-7,TRBV6-1,CASTPNTSGSYEQYF
TRBJ2-1,TRBV6-6,CASRSRQGASYNEQFF
TRBJ1-2,TRBV9,CASSVDGGSYGYTF
TRBJ2-4,TRBV5-1,CASNPGGVQNIQYF
TRBJ1-2,TRBV7-8,CASTLRGKDGYTF
TRBJ1-4,TRBV28,CASLRTNEKLFF
TRBJ2-3,TRBV4-3,CASSQDRVSTDTQYF